The present entry profiles one T cell receptor (beta chain) with its context. What it recognizes is unknown. Produced via immunoSEQ multiplex PCR; TCRdb's table is partial and in-frame only. The data contain about 2.5 million clones, about nine tenths of them singletons. The data were taken from a study of shared clonotypes between healthy human individuals. Turning to the study itself: The donors, two women and three men, were aged 18 to 49. General study results and limits: Sharing across a few donors was seen in 4.5% to 6.5% of naive CD4 clonotypes. Sampling included only blood; tissue repertoires likely differ.

The CDR3 spans 14 residues. Germline loops: CDR1 ENHRY, CDR2 SYGVKD. The V segment lost 4 bases and the J segment 8 bases; nucleotides outside the gene matches: 5. The sequenced sample consisted of naive CD4+ T cells from PBMCs. Subset reported: CD45RA+ positively selected. This chain links TRBV10-3 with TRBJ2-1, with 10 bases aligning to TRBD2. The origin of this receptor is a man aged 18 to 30 in good health. Some clones in this sample may be carry-over from other donors' samples. The CDR3 DNA follows: TGTGCCATCAGTGGGGCTAGCGGGAGAGATGAGCAGTTCTTC. This gives the protein CAISGASGRDEQFF.